These 16 T cell receptor beta chains share one sample of origin, sequenced in a study of T cell responses to AZD1222 COVID-19 vaccine. Sequencing was performed with immunoSEQ multiplex PCR; in TCRdb, only in-frame clones are kept and a portion is missing. Of 65,000 to 70,000 clones in the sample, around four fifths are singletons; the top ten hold 20% to 25%. The sequencing here drew on peripheral blood, taken 28 days after the second AZD1222 dose. These receptors were taken from an adult who received the AZD1222 COVID-19 vaccine.

This sequence joins TRBV6-1 and TRBJ1-2; no clear D gene. Germline-derived CDR1 and CDR2 are MNHNS and SASEGT. This CDR3 region has 12 residues. V lost 3 bases to trimming and J lost 4 bases, with 6 bases between them. The CDR3 DNA reads as TGTGCCAGCAGTGATACCTTCTATGGCTACACCTTC. As protein: CASSDTFYGYTF.

The J gene is TRBJ2-2, the V gene TRBV6-1, with a tentative D call TRBD2 (5 bases). Germline V lookup: CDR1 MNHNS, CDR2 SASEGT. V was pared by 2 bases and J by 2 bases, with 9 bases between. The CDR3 is 15 residues long. DNA for the CDR3: TGTGCCAGCAGTGAAAGAGGGTCCAACACCGGGGAGCTGTTTTTT. Translation gives CASSERGSNTGELFF.

The J gene is TRBJ1-3, the V gene TRBV7-9, with no clear D. V shed 5 bases and J shed 2 bases, with 7 bases lying between them. CDR3 length: 13 residues. In germline, CDR1 is SEHNR, CDR2 FQNEAQ (reference sequence). This chain's CDR3 is CASSPRAGNTIYF. The CDR3 coding sequence is TGTGCCAGCAGCCCCCGAGCTGGAAACACCATATATTTT.

The rearrangement joins TRBV30 to TRBJ1-2; D is ambiguous. V lost 3 bases and J lost 3, with 14 bases in between. The V gene's germline CDR1 is GTSNPN and CDR2 SVGIG (reference sequence). The CDR3 is 14 amino acids. The CDR3 loop reads CAWRFTTVDYGYTF. In DNA, the CDR3 is TGTGCCTGGAGGTTTACGACCGTGGACTATGGCTACACCTTC.

The CDR3 protein is CASSPGVGSDTQYF. CDR3 bases: TGTGCCAGTAGCCCTGGTGTAGGGTCGGATACGCAGTATTTT. The V and J genes are TRBV19 and TRBJ2-3; D is ambiguous. The V end lost 6 bases, the J end lost 6 bases, and 16 bases lay between the germline ends. There are 14 residues in the CDR3. Germline V CDR1 and CDR2: LNHDA, SQIVND (reference sequence).

The genes are TRBV7-9 and TRBJ1-1; 8 bases fit TRBD1. This CDR3 is 15 amino acids long. Germline V lookup: CDR1 SEHNR, CDR2 FQNEAQ (reference sequence). J lost 6 bases, V lost 3 bases, and 9 bases had no gene match. The CDR3: CASSLVNGQGSEAFF. The DNA for the CDR3 is TGTGCCAGCAGCTTGGTAAATGGACAGGGCTCTGAAGCTTTCTTT.

The chain has TRBV11-3 and TRBJ2-1; D may match TRBD1 or TRBD2 (5 bases each). V was cut by 5 bases and J by 5 bases, with 16 bases left in between. CDR1 SGHNT and CDR2 YENEEA come from the germline V gene. The CDR3 is 15 amino acids. Written as DNA, the CDR3 is TGTGCCAGCAGCGGGGGTGGGAGTTTCGACAATGAGCAGTTCTTC. Its translation is CASSGGGSFDNEQFF.

This clone has a single count. The junction and the germline gene differ at one end; a read error may be behind it. This sequence joins TRBV5-5 and TRBJ1-1, with 7 nucleotides matching TRBD1. This CDR3 spans 15 amino acids. CDR1 is SGHKS, CDR2 YYEKEE, per germline (reference sequence). CDR3 amino acids: CASSLVAGGNSEAFF. The CDR3 DNA reads TGTGCCAGCAGCTTGGTTGCAGGGGGGAACTCTGAAGCTTTCTTT.

The chain carries TRBV19 and TRBJ1-3; D is unresolved. The V gene's germline CDR1 is LNHDA and CDR2 SQIVND (reference sequence). V lost 1 base and J lost 1, with 17 bases in between. The CDR3 covers 18 residues. The CDR3 here is CASSIGGGSRYSGNTIYF. The CDR3 region has the DNA TGTGCCAGTAGTATAGGTGGAGGCAGCCGATATTCTGGAAACACCATATATTTT.

The gene calls are TRBV12-3 or TRBV12-4 and TRBJ2-1; unclear D gene. This CDR3 is 11 amino acids long. V was cut by 3 bases and J by 7 bases, with 4 bases left in between. This CDR3 reads CASSFTNEQFF. CDR3 in DNA: TGTGCCAGCAGTTTTACGAATGAGCAGTTCTTC.

This chain links TRBV24-1 with TRBJ1-2; a possible D gene is TRBD1 (6 bases). Trimming took 2 bases from V and 4 from J, leaving 10 bases between them. The CDR3 consists of 14 residues. Germline CDR1 KGHDR, CDR2 SFDVKD. CDR3: CATSDWTVSYGYTF. CDR3 coding DNA: TGTGCCACCAGTGATTGGACAGTCAGCTATGGCTACACCTTC.

The CDR3 nucleotides are TGTGCCAGCAGCCAAGCGGGGGGGAATTCACCCCTCCACTTT. Amino acid sequence: CASSQAGGNSPLHF. The V gene is TRBV3-1 (or the pseudogene TRBV3-2), the J gene TRBJ1-6, with TRBD1 as a possible D gene (5 bases). This CDR3 region has 14 residues. CDR1 and CDR2 (germline): LGHDT, YNNKEL (reference sequence). V was pared by 1 base and J by 7 bases, with 8 bases between.

This clone was counted once. CDR3 DNA sequence: TGCAGCGTTACCGGACAGGATGGCAATCAGCCCCAGCATTTT. Translated: CSVTGQDGNQPQHF. The rearrangement joins TRBV29-1 to TRBJ1-5; the match to TRBD1 covers 7 bases. Germline trimming cut 5 bases from V and 2 bases from J; bases unmatched to any gene: 6. The CDR3 consists of 14 residues. In germline, CDR1 is SQVTM, CDR2 ANQGSEA.

The CDR3 protein is CASSIIRDRVAGYTF. The DNA of the CDR3 is TGTGCCAGCAGCATTATCCGGGACAGGGTAGCTGGCTACACCTTC. V usage is TRBV7-2 and J usage is TRBJ1-2; 9 bases agree with TRBD1. The ends lost 5 bases at V and 7 bases at J; junction bases unmatched: 11. The CDR3 extends over 15 amino acids. CDR1 and CDR2 from the germline V gene are SGHTA and FQGNSA.

J is TRBJ1-1 and V is TRBV29-1; 9 bases line up with TRBD1. Germline assignment: CDR1 SQVTM and CDR2 ANQGSEA. This CDR3 is 15 amino acids long. The V gene end was trimmed by 7 bases and the J gene end by 7 bases; junction bases not matched to a gene: 16. In DNA, the CDR3 is TGCAGCGGTGACGAATACAGGACAGGGGTAAATGAAGCTTTCTTT. This sequence encodes CSGDEYRTGVNEAFF.

This chain uses TRBV6-8 with TRBJ1-3, with a tentative D call TRBD1 (5 bases). Germline lookup yields CDR1 MNHGY and CDR2 SAAAGT. The CDR3 is made up of 18 amino acids. Trimming left V 6 bases short and J 0 bases short, with 21 bases between. CDR3 coding DNA: TGTGCCAGCAGCACAAGGGGTGTCGGGAGCCTCTCTGGAAACACCATATATTTT. Translating gives CASSTRGVGSLSGNTIYF.